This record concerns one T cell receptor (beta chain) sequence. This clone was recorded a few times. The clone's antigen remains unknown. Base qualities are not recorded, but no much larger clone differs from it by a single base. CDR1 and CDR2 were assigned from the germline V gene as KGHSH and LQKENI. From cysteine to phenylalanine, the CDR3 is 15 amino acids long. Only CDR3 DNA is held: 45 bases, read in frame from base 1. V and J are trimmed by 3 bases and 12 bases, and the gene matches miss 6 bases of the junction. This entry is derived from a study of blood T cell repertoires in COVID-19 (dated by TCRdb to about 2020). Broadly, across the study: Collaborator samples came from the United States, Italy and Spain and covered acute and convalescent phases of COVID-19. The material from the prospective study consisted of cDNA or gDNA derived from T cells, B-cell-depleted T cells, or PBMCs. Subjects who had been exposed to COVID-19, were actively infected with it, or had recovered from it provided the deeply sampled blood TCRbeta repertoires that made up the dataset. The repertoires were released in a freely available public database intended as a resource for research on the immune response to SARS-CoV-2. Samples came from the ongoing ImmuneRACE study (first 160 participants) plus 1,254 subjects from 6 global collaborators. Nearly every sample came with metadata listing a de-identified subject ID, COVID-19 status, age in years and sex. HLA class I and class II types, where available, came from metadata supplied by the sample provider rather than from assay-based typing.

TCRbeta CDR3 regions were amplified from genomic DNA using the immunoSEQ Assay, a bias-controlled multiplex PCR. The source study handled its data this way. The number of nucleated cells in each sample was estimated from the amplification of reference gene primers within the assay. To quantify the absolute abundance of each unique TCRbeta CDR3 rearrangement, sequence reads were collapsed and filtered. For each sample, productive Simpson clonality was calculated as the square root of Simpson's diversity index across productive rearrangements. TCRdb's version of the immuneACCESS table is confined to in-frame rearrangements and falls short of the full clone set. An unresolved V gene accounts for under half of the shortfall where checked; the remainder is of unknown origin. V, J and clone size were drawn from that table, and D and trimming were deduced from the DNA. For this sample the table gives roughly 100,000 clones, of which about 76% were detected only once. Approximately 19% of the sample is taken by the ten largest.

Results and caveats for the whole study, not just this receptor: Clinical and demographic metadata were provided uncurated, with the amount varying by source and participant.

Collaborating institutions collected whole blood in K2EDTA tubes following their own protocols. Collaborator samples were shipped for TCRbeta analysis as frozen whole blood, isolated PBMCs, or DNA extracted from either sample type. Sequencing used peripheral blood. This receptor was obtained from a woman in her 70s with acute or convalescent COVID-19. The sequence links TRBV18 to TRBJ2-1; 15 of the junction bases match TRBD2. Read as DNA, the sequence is TGTGCCAGCTCACCGAGGACTAGCGGGGGGGCCGGGCAGTTCTTC. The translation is CASSPRTSGGAGQFF.